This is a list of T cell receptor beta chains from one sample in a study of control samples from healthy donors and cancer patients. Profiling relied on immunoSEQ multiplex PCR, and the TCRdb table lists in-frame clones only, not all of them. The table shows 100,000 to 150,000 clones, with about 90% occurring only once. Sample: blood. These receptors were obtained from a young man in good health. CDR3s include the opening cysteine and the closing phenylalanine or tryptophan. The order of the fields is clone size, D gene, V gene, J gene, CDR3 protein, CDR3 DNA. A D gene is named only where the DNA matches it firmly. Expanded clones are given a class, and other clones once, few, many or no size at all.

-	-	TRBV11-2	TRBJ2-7	CASSSPYYPENEQYF	TGTGCCAGCAGCTCCCCCTACTATCCCGAGAACGAGCAGTACTTC
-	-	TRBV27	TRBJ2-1	CASSRRVSEQFF	TGTGCCAGCAGTAGGCGGGTGAGTGAGCAGTTCTTC
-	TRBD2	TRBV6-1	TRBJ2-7	CASSELGEGYEQYF	TGTGCCAGCAGTGAGTTGGGGGAGGGCTACGAGCAGTACTTC
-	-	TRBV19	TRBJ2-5	CASSIDVGEETQYF	TGTGCCAGTAGTATAGATGTGGGGGAAGAGACCCAGTACTTC
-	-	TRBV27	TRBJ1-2	CASSLSVHRIYGYTF	TGTGCCAGCAGTTTATCAGTTCACAGGATTTATGGCTACACCTTC
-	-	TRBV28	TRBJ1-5	CASSSGTHQPQHF	TGTGCCAGCAGTTCCGGGACTCATCAGCCCCAGCATTTT
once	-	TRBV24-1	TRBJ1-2	CATSKENYGYTF	TGTGCCACCAGTAAGGAGAACTATGGCTACACCTTC
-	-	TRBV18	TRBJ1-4	CASRSGPNNEKLFF	TGTGCCAGCCGATCGGGGCCAAATAATGAAAAACTGTTTTTT
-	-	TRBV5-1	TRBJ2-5	CASSLRGLTQETQYF	TGCGCCAGCAGCTTGCGGGGACTCACACAAGAGACCCAGTACTTC
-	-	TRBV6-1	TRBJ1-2	CASSELGLNYGYTF	TGTGCCAGCAGTGAATTGGGCCTTAACTATGGCTACACCTTC
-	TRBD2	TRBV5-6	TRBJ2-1	CASSPGTSGRAYEQFF	TGTGCCAGCAGCCCGGGGACTAGCGGGAGGGCCTATGAGCAGTTCTTC
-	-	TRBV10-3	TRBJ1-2	CAISGGIYGYTF	TGTGCCATCAGTGGTGGAATCTATGGCTACACCTTC
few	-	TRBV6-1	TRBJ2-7	CASSDTTTQYF	TGTGCCAGCAGTGATACTACCACTCAGTACTTC
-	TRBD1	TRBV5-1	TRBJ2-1	CATGTGEVYEQFF	TGCGCCACTGGGACAGGGGAAGTCTATGAGCAGTTCTTC
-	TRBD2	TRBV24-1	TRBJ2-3	CATSGLAGTRSTDTQYF	TGTGCCACCAGTGGACTAGCGGGGACCCGTAGCACAGATACGCAGTATTTT
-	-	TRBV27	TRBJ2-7	CASRDKDRISYEQYF	TGTGCCAGCAGAGACAAGGACCGGATCTCCTACGAGCAGTACTTC
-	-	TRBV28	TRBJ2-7	CASRERVTEQYF	TGTGCCAGCAGGGAAAGGGTGACCGAGCAGTACTTC
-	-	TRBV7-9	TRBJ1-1	CASSLARPRSSTEAFF	TGTGCCAGCAGCTTAGCTAGGCCCCGTTCGTCCACTGAAGCTTTCTTT
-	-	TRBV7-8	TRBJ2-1	CASSLGLASYNEQFF	TGTGCCAGCAGCTTAGGGCTAGCCTCCTACAATGAGCAGTTCTTC
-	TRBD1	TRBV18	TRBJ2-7	CASSPRGQGYEQYF	TGTGCCAGCTCACCACGAGGACAGGGCTACGAGCAGTACTTC
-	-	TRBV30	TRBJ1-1	CALGGRRQWAFF	TGTGCCCTGGGGGGTAGGCGACAATGGGCTTTCTTT
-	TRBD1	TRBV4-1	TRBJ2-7	CASSQEFPYGQGNYEQYF	TGCGCCAGCAGCCAAGAATTCCCCTACGGACAGGGAAACTACGAGCAGTACTTC
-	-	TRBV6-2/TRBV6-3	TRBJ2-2	CASSYLRHNTGELFF	TGTGCCAGCAGTTACTTAAGACACAACACCGGGGAGCTGTTTTTT
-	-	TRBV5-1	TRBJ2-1	CASSFSSDEQFF	TGCGCCAGCAGCTTTAGTAGCGATGAGCAGTTCTTC
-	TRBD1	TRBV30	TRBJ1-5	CAWSVTQGGNQPQHF	TGTGCCTGGAGTGTGACGCAGGGGGGTAATCAGCCCCAGCATTTT
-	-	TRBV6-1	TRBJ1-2	CASSEGGAANYGYTF	TGTGCCAGCAGTGAAGGGGGGGCGGCTAACTATGGCTACACCTTC
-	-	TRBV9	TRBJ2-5	CASSVAVGGSQETQYF	TGTGCCAGCAGCGTAGCGGTGGGGGGTTCCCAAGAGACCCAGTACTTC
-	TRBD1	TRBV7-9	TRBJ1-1	CASSSTGGDTFF	TGTGCCAGCAGCTCAACAGGGGGCGATACTTTCTTT
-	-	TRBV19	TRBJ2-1	CASGTESYNEQFF	TGTGCCAGCGGGACGGAGAGTTACAATGAGCAGTTCTTC
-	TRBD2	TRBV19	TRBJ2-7	CASRAGNEQYF	TGTGCCAGTAGAGCGGGGAATGAGCAGTACTTC
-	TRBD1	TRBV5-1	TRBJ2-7	CASSLAGTDVYEQYF	TGCGCCAGCAGCCTAGCCGGGACAGATGTTTACGAGCAGTACTTC
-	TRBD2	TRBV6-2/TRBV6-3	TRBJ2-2	CASIPTTRSGSGGELFF	TGTGCCAGCATCCCCACAACTAGGAGCGGGAGCGGCGGGGAGCTGTTTTTT
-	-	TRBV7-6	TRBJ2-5	CASSLVNFNRETQYF	TGTGCCAGCAGCTTAGTTAATTTTAACAGAGAGACCCAGTACTTC
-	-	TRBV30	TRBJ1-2	CAWEEGALGYTF	TGTGCCTGGGAGGAAGGGGCGCTTGGCTACACCTTC
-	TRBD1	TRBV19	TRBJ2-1	CASSRDSDNEQFF	TGTGCCAGTAGTAGGGACAGCGACAATGAGCAGTTCTTC
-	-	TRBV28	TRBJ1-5	CASSTRTDNQPQHF	TGTGCCAGCAGCACACGGACAGACAATCAGCCCCAGCATTTT
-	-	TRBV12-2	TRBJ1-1	CASRFPVESFF	TGTGCAAGTCGCTTTCCCGTCGAGAGTTTCTTT
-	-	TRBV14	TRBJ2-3	CASSPRWGALSTDTQYF	TGTGCCAGCAGCCCCAGGTGGGGGGCGCTTAGTACAGATACGCAGTATTTT
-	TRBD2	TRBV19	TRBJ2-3	CASSMAGADTQYF	TGTGCCAGTAGTATGGCGGGAGCTGATACGCAGTATTTT
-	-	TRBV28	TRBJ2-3	CASSLPLRADTQYF	TGTGCCAGCAGTTTACCTCTAAGGGCAGATACGCAGTATTTT
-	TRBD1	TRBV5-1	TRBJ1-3	CASSPSGGLVNTIYF	TGCGCCAGCAGCCCTTCAGGGGGGCTCGTAAACACCATATATTTT
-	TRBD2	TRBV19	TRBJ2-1	CASRAAGTSGYNEQFF	TGTGCCAGTAGGGCGGCCGGGACTAGCGGGTACAATGAGCAGTTCTTC
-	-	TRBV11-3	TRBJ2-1	CASSLASPYNEQFF	TGTGCCAGCAGCTTAGCTTCCCCCTACAATGAGCAGTTCTTC
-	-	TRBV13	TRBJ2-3	CASSLVVGDTQYF	TGTGCCAGCAGCTTAGTGGTGGGAGATACGCAGTATTTT
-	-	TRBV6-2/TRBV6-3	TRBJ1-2	CASSLTGALRPPIYGYTF	TGTGCCAGCAGTTTGACGGGGGCCCTCCGTCCACCTATCTATGGCTACACCTTC
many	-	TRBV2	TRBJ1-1	CASTLATNTEAFF	TGTGCCAGCACTCTCGCCACGAACACTGAAGCTTTCTTT
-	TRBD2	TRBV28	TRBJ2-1	CASSFIGTSGDNEQFF	TGTGCCAGCAGTTTCATCGGGACTAGCGGGGATAATGAGCAGTTCTTC
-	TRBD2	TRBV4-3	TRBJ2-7	CASSQDLWTSGRSSYEQYF	TGCGCCAGCAGCCAAGATTTATGGACTAGCGGTCGGAGCTCCTACGAGCAGTACTTC
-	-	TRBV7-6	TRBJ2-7	CASSLSPPLGDEQYF	TGTGCCAGCAGCTTAAGCCCTCCTCTCGGCGACGAGCAGTACTTC
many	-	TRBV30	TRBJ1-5	CAWSGTNQPQHF	TGTGCCTGGAGCGGGACGAATCAGCCCCAGCATTTT
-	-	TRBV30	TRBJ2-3	CASRRDTQYF	TGTGCCTCCCGTCGGGATACGCAGTATTTT
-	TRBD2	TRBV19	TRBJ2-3	CASSISLAGGSDTQYF	TGTGCCAGTAGTATATCACTAGCGGGAGGTTCAGATACGCAGTATTTT
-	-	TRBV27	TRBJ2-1	CASMRRGDNEQFF	TGTGCCAGCATGCGGAGAGGGGACAATGAGCAGTTCTTC
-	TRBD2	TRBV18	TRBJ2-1	CASSPPGGLAANDRGSNEQFF	TGTGCCAGCTCACCGCCTGGGGGACTAGCGGCGAATGATCGGGGGTCGAATGAGCAGTTCTTC
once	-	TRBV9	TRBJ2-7	CASSVVSGSEQYF	TGTGCCAGCAGCGTAGTCTCCGGGTCCGAGCAGTACTTC
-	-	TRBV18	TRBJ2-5	CASSPTRETQYF	TGTGCCAGCTCACCCACCCGGGAGACCCAGTACTTC
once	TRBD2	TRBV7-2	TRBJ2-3	CASSLAGGATDTQYF	TGTGCCAGCAGCTTAGCGGGAGGGGCCACAGATACGCAGTATTTT
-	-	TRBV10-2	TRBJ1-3	CASRPGTDGNTIYF	TGCGCCAGCCGCCCCGGGACTGATGGAAACACCATATATTTT
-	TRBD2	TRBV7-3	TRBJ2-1	CASSQTSGSWEKQFF	TGTGCCAGCAGCCAGACTAGCGGGAGTTGGGAGAAGCAGTTCTTC
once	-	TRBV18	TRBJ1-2	CASSAGTDYGYTF	TGTGCCAGCTCAGCTGGGACTGACTATGGCTACACCTTC